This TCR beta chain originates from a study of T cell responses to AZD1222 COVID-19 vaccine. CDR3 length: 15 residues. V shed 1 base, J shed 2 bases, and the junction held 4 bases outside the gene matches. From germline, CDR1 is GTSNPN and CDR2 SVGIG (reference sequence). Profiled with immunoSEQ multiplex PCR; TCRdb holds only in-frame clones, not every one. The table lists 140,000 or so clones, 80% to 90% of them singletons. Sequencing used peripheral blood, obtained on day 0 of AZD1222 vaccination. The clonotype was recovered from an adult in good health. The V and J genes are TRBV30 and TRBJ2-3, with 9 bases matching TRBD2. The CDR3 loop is CAWSGLAGTTDTQYF. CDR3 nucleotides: TGTGCCTGGAGTGGGCTAGCGGGAACCACAGATACGCAGTATTTT.